The rows below give T cell receptor beta chains drawn from one sample of a study of post-analysis software for immune sequencing data. MiXCR, run by TCRdb on the PCR reads, gives a single entry per CDR3 protein. Among hundreds of thousands of distinct CDR3 sequences listed, approximately 30% were seen once. Sequencing was carried out using blood. The receptors shown here come from a girl under 18 with multiple sclerosis. The CDR3 runs from the conserved cysteine through the conserved F or W.

J,V,CDR3
TRBJ1-6,TRBV28,CASTSLTLDSYNSPLHF
TRBJ2-5,TRBV20-1,CSAKGPERETQYF
TRBJ1-5,TRBV12-3/TRBV12-4,CASSLSPDSNQPQHF
TRBJ1-2,TRBV18,CASSTTKGGDYGYTF
TRBJ2-7,TRBV11-2,CASSLFRGLSYEQYF
TRBJ2-2,TRBV29-1,CSVPDLTGELFF
TRBJ1-2,TRBV12-3/TRBV12-4,CASSPDRGHNGGYTF
NA,TRBV28,CASKDAGQLIYEQYF
TRBJ2-5,TRBV20-1,CSARDELWKETQYF
TRBJ2-7,TRBV20-1,CSVTSRDPEQYF
TRBJ2-4,TRBV7-2,CASSLSYGGAENIQYF
TRBJ2-6,TRBV6-5,CASSSRAGAFSGANVLTF
TRBJ2-2,TRBV2,CASSGPGELFF
NA,TRBV28,CASSYPLWGSQVEQYF
TRBJ1-1,TRBV5-1,CASSLAPEAEAFF
TRBJ2-1,TRBV11-2,CASSLVGAYEQFF
TRBJ1-1,TRBV11-2,CASSLTNTEAFF
TRBJ2-7,TRBV5-5,CASSHNRDPYF
TRBJ2-7,TRBV7-2,CASSLEPDGSYEQYF
TRBJ2-7,TRBV9,CASSVNNLGDEQYF
TRBJ2-5,TRBV29-1,CSVGWHGGEQYF
TRBJ2-1,TRBV4-3,CASSHGTLGDEQFF
TRBJ2-7,TRBV29-1,CSVEETRGKQYF
TRBJ1-1,TRBV5-1,CASSATVNTEAFF
TRBJ1-2,TRBV6-1,CASRDRGLGGYTF
TRBJ1-1,TRBV29-1,CSVEVGEGTEAFF
TRBJ2-1,TRBV11-3,CASSSGPGRGNNEQFF
TRBJ2-7,TRBV20-1,CSAPRPSYEQYF
TRBJ2-4,TRBV29-1,CSVEELRLAKNIQYF
TRBJ2-1,TRBV10-3,CAISALRGQGFYDEQFF
TRBJ2-7,TRBV7-2,CASSLGPASYEQYF
TRBJ2-7,TRBV4-3,CASSQDWPDLVGYEQYF
TRBJ2-3,TRBV27,CASSSGLFTDTQYF
TRBJ2-3,TRBV6-1,CASSEILAGARTDTQYF
TRBJ2-5,TRBV6-2/TRBV6-3,CASSYDRRGQETQYF
TRBJ2-1,TRBV3-1,CASSQGAGLAGLSSYNEQFF
TRBJ2-5,TRBV6-4,CASSEGLAGGDEQYF
TRBJ2-7,TRBV29-1,CSAGGSAGASYEQYF
TRBJ1-1,TRBV5-1,CASSLGGQPAEAFF
TRBJ2-3,TRBV28,CASSPRQGYTDTQYF
TRBJ2-2,TRBV29-1,CSVEGLAGRTPGELFF
TRBJ2-7,TRBV4-3,CASSQDPWQGTGSYEQYF
TRBJ2-1,TRBV29-1,CSVRRTGGNEQFF
TRBJ2-7,TRBV20-1,CSARPSRGVYEQYF